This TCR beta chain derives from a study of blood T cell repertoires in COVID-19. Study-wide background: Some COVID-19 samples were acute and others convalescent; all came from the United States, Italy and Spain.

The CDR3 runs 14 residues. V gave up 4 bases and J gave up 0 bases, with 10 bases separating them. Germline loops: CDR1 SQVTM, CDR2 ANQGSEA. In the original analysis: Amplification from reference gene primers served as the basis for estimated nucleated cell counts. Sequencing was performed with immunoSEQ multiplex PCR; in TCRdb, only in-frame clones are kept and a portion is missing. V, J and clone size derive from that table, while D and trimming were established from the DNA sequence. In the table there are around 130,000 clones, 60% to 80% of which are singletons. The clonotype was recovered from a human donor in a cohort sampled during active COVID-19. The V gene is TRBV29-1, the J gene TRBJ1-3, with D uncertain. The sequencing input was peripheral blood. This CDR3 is CSVVGLHSGNTIYF. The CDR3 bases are TGCAGCGTTGTGGGCCTACACTCTGGAAACACCATATATTTT.